Detailed here is one TCR beta chain. These data are taken from a study of CD8 T cells in Susac syndrome. Turning to the study itself: When their blood was taken, patients with Susac syndrome were therapy-naive, taking corticosteroids, or taking intravenous immunoglobulin alone.

The CDR3 has 16 residues. V was clipped by 0 bases and J by 2 bases, with 14 bases between them. The germline CDR1 and CDR2 sequences are DFQATT and SNEGSKA (reference sequence). RNA totalling 0.5 to 1 ug underwent reverse transcription with random hexamers. TCRdb re-called the immunoSEQ multiplex PCR reads with MiXCR, one entry per CDR3 protein. Here the sample spans about 90,000 distinct CDR3 sequences, 90% to 97% being singletons. V and J are TRBV20-1 and TRBJ2-1, with D perhaps given as TRBD1 or TRBD2 (5 bases each). The sample consisted of CD8+ T cells from PBMCs. The sequence was obtained from a human donor with Susac syndrome. CDR3 residues: CSARDLEGKTYNEQFF. The CDR3 nucleotides are TGCAGTGCTAGAGATCTCGAGGGGAAAACCTACAATGAGCAGTTCTTC.